This TCR beta chain was recorded in a study of blood T cells in healthy people across ages. Study outcomes and limitations: A strong correlation between TCR beta diversity and naive T cell percentage was seen. PBMCs were not sorted, which prevented a conclusive comparison of naive versus antigen-experienced cells.

Caucasian, healthy and from Russia, the donors were aged between about 6 and 100. Next came a second PCR, run for about 7 to 12 cycles, which used a sample-barcoded 5' primer along with a J-beta primer mix. TCRdb processed the 5' RACE reads anew with MiXCR; each CDR3 protein has one entry. The sample contains over 500,000 distinct CDR3 sequences, around a quarter of which appear only once. The CDR3 is 14 amino acids. V lost 0 bases, J lost 4 bases, and 9 bases lay in between. Comments on this clonotype: As yet, its antigen is unknown.

The same data also went into a second study, on T cells of mothers and their children. That work adds: Related mother-child pairs shared slightly more overlap than unrelated pairs, but the difference was non-significant.

This clonotype was sampled from a boy aged 2 to 10 in good health. The source material was blood. This chain uses TRBV12-3 or TRBV12-4 with TRBJ1-2; D remains unclear. This CDR3 is CASSLADGRYGYTF. Written as DNA, the CDR3 is TGTGCCAGCAGTTTAGCGGACGGGCGCTATGGCTACACCTTC.